Below are 2 T cell receptor beta chains sequenced from a single sample in a study of Ad26.COV2.S vaccination and SARS-CoV-2 variants listed by TCRdb under 2021. Libraries came from the immunoSEQ multiplex PCR assay. TCRdb's version of the immuneACCESS table is confined to in-frame rearrangements and falls short of the full clone set. An unresolved V gene accounts for under half of the shortfall where checked; the remainder is of unknown origin. The sample data list a few hundred thousand clones, and approximately 87% of these were observed just once. Roughly 4% of the sample is in the top ten clones. Sample treatment or condition, as interpreted from the label and publication: some 20 received Ad26.COV2.S at low or high dose, single or two shots; a few received placebo; per-sample allocation not given. Repertoires of vaccine and placebo recipients were sequenced from samples taken on day 63 after the first injection.

This specimen consisted of peripheral blood, obtained in a trial of Ad26.COV2.S vaccine versus placebo. All receptors come from a person between 18 and 65 years old who received the Ad26.COV2.S COVID-19 vaccine or a placebo.

The chain uses TRBV9 and TRBJ2-5; either TRBD1 or TRBD2 may fit D (5 bases each). Trimming took off 4 bases at V and 5 bases at J, with 12 bases between the two ends. The CDR3 is made up of 13 amino acids. Per germline, CDR1 SGDLS and CDR2 YYNGEE. CDR3 sequence reads: CASSTDEGETQYF. For the CDR3, the DNA is TGTGCCAGCAGCACAGACGAGGGGGAGACCCAGTACTTC.

The chain combines TRBV7-2 with TRBJ2-1; 8 positions agree with TRBD1. The J segment lost 7 bases and the V segment lost 6 bases, leaving 8 bases of the junction unmatched. Germline values: CDR1 SGHTA, CDR2 FQGNSA. The CDR3 has 14 residues. CDR3 in DNA: TGTGCCAGCAGGGGGGCAGGGGGCATGAATGAGCAGTTCTTC. Amino acids: CASRGAGGMNEQFF.